Following are 19 T cell receptor beta chains from one sample sequenced in a study of T cells in Graves' hyperthyroidism and ophthalmopathy. Researchers took RNA transcripts and amplified the TCR beta CDR3 regions from them. The study used the HTBI primer set for a first-round RT-PCR of the TCR CDR3. TCRdb processed the multiplex PCR reads anew with MiXCR; each CDR3 protein has one entry. The table records fewer than 600,000 distinct CDR3 sequences, 14% of them present only once. Material: blood. The origin of the receptors is a woman aged 35 to 49 with Graves' hyperthyroidism.

This clonotype was observed at least ten times. V is TRBV6-1 and J is TRBJ1-1; tentatively, D is TRBD1 (5 bases). Germline CDR1 MNHNS, CDR2 SASEGT. Trimming took off 6 bases at V and 1 base at J, with 12 bases between the two ends. This CDR3 has 14 amino acids. This CDR3 reads CASRKIRENTEAFF. For the CDR3, the DNA is TGTGCCAGCAGGAAAATCAGGGAGAACACTGAAGCTTTCTTT.

This clonotype was found many times. The CDR3 DNA sequence: TGTGCCAGCAGCTTAGATTACGGGACCGAAGGGGATGAGCAGTTCTTC. The encoded protein is CASSLDYGTEGDEQFF. The chain has TRBV7-6 and TRBJ2-1, with D perhaps being TRBD1 or TRBD2 (5 bases each). The V and J ends lost 1 base and 8 bases respectively, with 18 bases between them. This CDR3 has 16 residues. Germline V gene lookup returns CDR1 SGHVS and CDR2 FNYEAQ.

In this sample, this clonotype turned up many times. This rearrangement joins TRBV3-1 to TRBJ2-5, with TRBD1 matching 9 bases. Germline V CDR1 and CDR2: LGHDT, YNNKEL (reference sequence). The CDR3 has 14 amino acids. Trimming at V came to 3 bases and at J to 6 bases, leaving 5 bases not matched to a gene. The CDR3 DNA is TGTGCCAGCAGCCACACGGACAGGGGCAAGACCCAGTACTTC. It yields the protein CASSHTDRGKTQYF.

This clonotype was counted many times. The chain has TRBV2 and TRBJ1-5; 10 bases line up with TRBD1. CDR3 length equals 16 residues. Trimming at V came to 3 bases and at J to 1 base, leaving 3 bases not matched to a gene. Germline CDR1 and CDR2: SNHLY and FYNNEI. DNA of the CDR3: TGTGCCAGCAGTGATCGGGGACAGGGGAGCAATCAGCCCCAGCATTTT. Translating gives CASSDRGQGSNQPQHF.

The chain uses TRBV28 and TRBJ2-7; no firm D call. The CDR3 extends over 11 amino acids. The germline V and J ends were trimmed by 2 bases and 5 bases, with 4 bases remaining between them. The germline V gene has CDR1 MDHEN and CDR2 SYDVKM. The CDR3 sequence is CASSLKHEQYF. The CDR3 nucleotides are TGTGCCAGCAGTTTAAAGCACGAGCAGTACTTC.

Many counts were recorded for this clonotype. This chain uses TRBV27 with TRBJ2-7; D perhaps matches TRBD1 (5 bases). Trimming left V 6 bases short and J 0 bases short, with 15 bases between. The CDR3 consists of 15 residues. CDR1 and CDR2 from the germline V gene are MNHEY and SMNVEV (reference sequence). CDR3 sequence: CASSHQRQSSYEQYF. DNA of the CDR3: TGTGCCAGCAGCCACCAGCGACAGAGCTCCTACGAGCAGTACTTC.

The chain recombines TRBV3-1 with TRBJ2-1; 9 nucleotides agree with TRBD1. V was clipped by 4 bases and J by 2 bases; unmatched bases: 3. Germline loops: CDR1 LGHDT, CDR2 YNNKEL (reference sequence). The CDR3 consists of 15 residues. The CDR3 bases are TGTGCCAGCAGCCCGGGGACAGGGCCCTACAATGAGCAGTTCTTC. It codes for CASSPGTGPYNEQFF.

This clonotype was detected ten times or more. The rearrangement uses TRBV7-2 and TRBJ1-4; D remains ambiguous. CDR1 is SGHTA, CDR2 FQGNSA, per germline. CDR3 length: 13 residues. V was pared by 1 base and J by 8 bases, with 8 bases between. The CDR3 loop is CASSLGLREKLFF. The CDR3 region has the DNA TGTGCCAGCAGCTTAGGGCTAAGAGAAAAACTGTTTTTT.

As for this clonotype: It is unclear where the CDR3 begins or ends on the DNA, so no DNA is shown, and the CDR3 is as TCRdb lists it. The chain recombines TRBV7-3 with TRBJ2-1; no DNA check was done on the table's D call, TRBD2. The CDR3 numbers 15 amino acids, ends counted. Germline CDR1 reads SGHTA; CDR2 reads FQGTGA. CDR3 sequence: CASSFASGIYNEQSF.

The rearrangement joins TRBV6-2 or TRBV6-3 to TRBJ2-1; 9 bases fit TRBD2. V shed 4 bases and J 7 bases; nucleotides not matched to a gene: 11. CDR3 length: 16 residues. Germline values: CDR1 MNHEY, CDR2 SVGEGT. CDR3 sequence: CASSSGLATPVNEQFF. DNA for the CDR3: TGTGCCAGCAGTTCGGGACTAGCCACACCTGTAAATGAGCAGTTCTTC.

The J gene is TRBJ2-1, the V gene TRBV12-3 or TRBV12-4; unclear D gene. V was shortened by 6 bases and J by 0 bases, with 12 bases between the two germline ends. The CDR3 is 15 residues long. The CDR3 protein is CASRKLASSYNEQFF. CDR3 DNA: TGTGCCAGCAGAAAGCTGGCGAGCTCCTACAATGAGCAGTTCTTC.

At least ten counts were recorded for this clonotype. The genes are TRBV7-2 and TRBJ2-1; D remains ambiguous. Per the germline V gene, CDR1 is SGHTA and CDR2 is FQGNSA. Trimming pared 3 bases from V and 5 bases from J, leaving 8 bases between. The CDR3 is made up of 13 amino acids. CDR3 sequence reads: CASSFARNNEQFF. The CDR3 coding sequence is TGTGCCAGCAGCTTTGCGCGGAACAATGAGCAGTTCTTC.

V gene TRBV7-9 combines with J gene TRBJ2-1; either TRBD1 or TRBD2 may fit D (5 bases each). The ends were cut back, 3 bases at V and 5 bases at J, with 11 bases in the middle. There are 14 residues in the CDR3. Germline V gene data show CDR1 as SEHNR and CDR2 as FQNEAQ (reference sequence). This CDR3 reads CASSFGRDDNEQFF. The CDR3 nucleotides are TGTGCCAGCAGCTTTGGCAGGGACGACAATGAGCAGTTCTTC.

This clonotype was counted a few times. V usage is TRBV5-6 and J usage is TRBJ2-5, with TRBD2 identical over 12 bases. This CDR3 is 17 amino acids long. The germline gives CDR1 SGHDT, CDR2 YYEEEE. With V trimmed by 0 bases and J by 7 bases, 10 bases remained unmatched. The CDR3 DNA is TGTGCCAGCAGCTTGGTACTAGCGGGAGGCCCGCCGGTGACCCAGTACTTC. Its translation: CASSLVLAGGPPVTQYF. Based on the CDR3 plus reference TRBV5-6 and TRBJ2-5, the full variable domain is DAGVTQSPTHLIKTRGQQVTLRCSPKSGHDTVSWYQQALGQGPQFIFQYYEEEERQRGNFPDRFSGHQFPNYSSELNVNALLLGDSALYLCASSLVLAGGPPVTQYFGPGTRLLVL.

This clonotype was observed at least ten times. The rearrangement links TRBV19 to TRBJ2-1; 8 bases align to TRBD1. This CDR3 region has 12 residues. V shed 9 bases and J 8 bases; nucleotides not matched to a gene: 6. Germline CDR1 LNHDA, CDR2 SQIVND (reference sequence). The CDR3 here is CARYRGTDEQFF. DNA of the CDR3: TGTGCCAGGTACAGGGGGACCGATGAGCAGTTCTTC.

This clonotype was found many times. The V gene is TRBV30, the J gene TRBJ2-1; TRBD2 matches 12 bases. Germline trimming cut 4 bases from V and 6 bases from J; bases unmatched to any gene: 7. Germline-derived CDR1 and CDR2 are GTSNPN and SVGIG (reference sequence). This CDR3 is 15 amino acids long. In DNA, the CDR3 is TGTGCCTGGAATAGGCTAGCGGGAGGGCCCAATGAGCAGTTCTTC. Translated, it gives CAWNRLAGGPNEQFF.

This clonotype was detected many times. This rearrangement joins TRBV11-1 to TRBJ1-1; D is unclear. The ends were cut back, 1 base at V and 11 bases at J, with 17 bases in the middle. This CDR3 spans 14 amino acids. Per the germline V gene, CDR1 is SGHAT and CDR2 is FQDESV (reference sequence). In DNA, the CDR3 is TGTGCCAGCAGCTTAGATTCAACTACCAGAGTGGCTTTCTTT. Protein sequence: CASSLDSTTRVAFF.

This clonotype was seen repeatedly, ten times or more. The V and J genes are TRBV7-3 and TRBJ2-3, with TRBD2 as a possible D gene (6 bases). The V and J ends lost 4 bases and 1 base respectively, with 12 bases between them. Germline CDR1 SGHTA, CDR2 FQGTGA. CDR3 length: 15 amino acids. The DNA of the CDR3 is TGTGCCAGCAGCTCCGCGGGATCGGGCACAGATACGCAGTATTTT. It yields the protein CASSSAGSGTDTQYF.

This clonotype has ten or more counts. The chain has TRBV11-2 and TRBJ1-3; D is perhaps TRBD1 (5 bases). Germline CDR1 and CDR2: SGHAT and FQNNGV. V was trimmed by 5 bases and J by 0 bases, leaving 8 bases between them. The CDR3 loop spans 14 amino acids. The CDR3 DNA follows: TGTGCCAGCAGCCGGGGGTTCTCTGGAAACACCATATATTTT. It encodes CASSRGFSGNTIYF.